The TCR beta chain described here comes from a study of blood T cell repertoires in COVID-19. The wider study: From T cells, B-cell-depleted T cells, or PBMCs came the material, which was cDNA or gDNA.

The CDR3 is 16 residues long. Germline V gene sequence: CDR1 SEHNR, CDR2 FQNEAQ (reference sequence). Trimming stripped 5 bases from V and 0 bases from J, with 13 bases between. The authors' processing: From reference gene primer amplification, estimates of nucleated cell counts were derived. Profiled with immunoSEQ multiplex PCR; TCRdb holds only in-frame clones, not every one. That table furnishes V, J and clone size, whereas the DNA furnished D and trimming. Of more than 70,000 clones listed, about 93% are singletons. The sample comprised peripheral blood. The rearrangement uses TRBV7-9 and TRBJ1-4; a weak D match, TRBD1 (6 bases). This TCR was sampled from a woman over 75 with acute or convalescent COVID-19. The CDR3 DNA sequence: TGTGCCAGCAGCCTCGGACAGACGGCAACTAATGAAAAACTGTTTTTT. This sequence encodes CASSLGQTATNEKLFF.